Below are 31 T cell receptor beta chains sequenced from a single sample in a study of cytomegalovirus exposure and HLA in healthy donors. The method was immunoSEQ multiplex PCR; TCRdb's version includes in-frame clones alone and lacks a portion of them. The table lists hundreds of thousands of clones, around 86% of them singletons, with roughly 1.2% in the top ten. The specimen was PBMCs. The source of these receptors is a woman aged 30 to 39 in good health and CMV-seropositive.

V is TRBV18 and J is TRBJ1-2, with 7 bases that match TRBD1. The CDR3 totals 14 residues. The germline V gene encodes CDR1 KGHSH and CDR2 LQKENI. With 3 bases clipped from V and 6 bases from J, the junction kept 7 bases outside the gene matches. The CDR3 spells CASSPDRESDGYTF. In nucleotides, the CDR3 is TGTGCCAGCTCACCTGACAGGGAATCAGATGGCTACACCTTC.

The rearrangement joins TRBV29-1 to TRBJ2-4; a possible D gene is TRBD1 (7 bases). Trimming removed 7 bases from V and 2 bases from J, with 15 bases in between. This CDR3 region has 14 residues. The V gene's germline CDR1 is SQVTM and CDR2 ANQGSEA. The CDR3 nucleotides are TGCAGCGCGGAGGCAGGGGGGACCAAAAACATTCAGTACTTC. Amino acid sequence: CSAEAGGTKNIQYF.

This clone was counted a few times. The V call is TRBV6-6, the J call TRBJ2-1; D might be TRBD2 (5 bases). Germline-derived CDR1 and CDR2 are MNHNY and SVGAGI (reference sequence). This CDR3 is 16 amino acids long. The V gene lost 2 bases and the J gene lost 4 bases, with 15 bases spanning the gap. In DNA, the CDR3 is TGTGCCAGCAGTTACGGGCGGGCCAAGCTATACAATGAGCAGTTCTTC. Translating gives CASSYGRAKLYNEQFF.

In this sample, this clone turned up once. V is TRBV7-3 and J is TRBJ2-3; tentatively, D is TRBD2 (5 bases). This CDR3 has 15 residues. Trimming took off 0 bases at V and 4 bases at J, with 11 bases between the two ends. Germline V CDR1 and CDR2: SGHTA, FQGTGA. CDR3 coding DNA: TGTGCCAGCAGCTTAACTTCCGACGGGGCAGATACGCAGTATTTT. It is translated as CASSLTSDGADTQYF.

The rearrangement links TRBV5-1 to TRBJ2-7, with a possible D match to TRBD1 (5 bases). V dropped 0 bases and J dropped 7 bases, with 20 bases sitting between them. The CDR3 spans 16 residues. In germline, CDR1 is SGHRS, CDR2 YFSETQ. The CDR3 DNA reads TGCGCCAGCAGCTTGGAAGCAGGGTGGATTGTGAAAGAGCAGTACTTC. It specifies CASSLEAGWIVKEQYF.

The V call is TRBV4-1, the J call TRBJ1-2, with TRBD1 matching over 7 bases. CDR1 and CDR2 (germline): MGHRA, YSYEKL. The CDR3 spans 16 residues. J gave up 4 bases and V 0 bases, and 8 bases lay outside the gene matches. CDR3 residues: CASSQDPTGTPYGYTF. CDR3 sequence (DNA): TGCGCCAGCAGCCAAGACCCGACAGGGACGCCCTATGGCTACACCTTC.

The CDR3 DNA sequence: TGTGCCAGCAGCGGACTCTACGAGCAGTACTTC. As protein: CASSGLYEQYF. This sequence joins TRBV5-5 and TRBJ2-7, with D possibly being TRBD2 (5 bases). The V and J ends lost 4 bases and 3 bases respectively, with 5 bases between them. CDR1 is SGHKS and CDR2 is YYEKEE in the germline V gene (reference sequence). This CDR3 has 11 amino acids. Full variable domain (remainder filled in from reference TRBV5-5 and TRBJ2-7): DAGVTQSPTHLIKTRGQQVTLRCSPISGHKSVSWYQQVLGQGPQFIFQYYEKEERGRGNFPDRFSARQFPNYSSELNVNALLLGDSALYLCASSGLYEQYFGPGTRLTVT.

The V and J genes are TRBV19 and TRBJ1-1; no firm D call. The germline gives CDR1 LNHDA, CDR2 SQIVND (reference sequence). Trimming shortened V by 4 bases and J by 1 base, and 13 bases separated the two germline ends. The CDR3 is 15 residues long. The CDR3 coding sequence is TGTGCCAGTAGTAAGTTTATGGAGGGGAACACTGAAGCTTTCTTT. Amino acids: CASSKFMEGNTEAFF.

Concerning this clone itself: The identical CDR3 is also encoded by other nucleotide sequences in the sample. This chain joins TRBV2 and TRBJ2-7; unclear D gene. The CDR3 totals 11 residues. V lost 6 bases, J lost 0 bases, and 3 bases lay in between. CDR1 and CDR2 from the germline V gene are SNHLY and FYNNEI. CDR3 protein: CASSLSYEQYF. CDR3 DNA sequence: TGTGCCAGCAGCCTCTCCTACGAGCAGTACTTC.

The CDR3 is CASRVQRGAYNEQFF. For the CDR3, the DNA is TGTGCCAGCAGGGTCCAGCGGGGTGCCTACAATGAGCAGTTCTTC. This chain uses TRBV27 with TRBJ2-1, with TRBD2 matching 7 bases. The CDR3 has 15 amino acids. Trimming cost V 6 bases and J 2 bases; bases outside gene matches: 7. Germline V CDR1 and CDR2: MNHEY, SMNVEV (reference sequence).

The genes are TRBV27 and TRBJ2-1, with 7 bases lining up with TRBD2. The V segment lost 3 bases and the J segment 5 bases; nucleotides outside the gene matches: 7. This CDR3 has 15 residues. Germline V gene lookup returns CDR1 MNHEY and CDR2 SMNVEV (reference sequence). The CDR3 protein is CASSFAGVPHNEQFF. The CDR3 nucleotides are TGTGCCAGCAGTTTTGCGGGAGTCCCCCACAATGAGCAGTTCTTC.

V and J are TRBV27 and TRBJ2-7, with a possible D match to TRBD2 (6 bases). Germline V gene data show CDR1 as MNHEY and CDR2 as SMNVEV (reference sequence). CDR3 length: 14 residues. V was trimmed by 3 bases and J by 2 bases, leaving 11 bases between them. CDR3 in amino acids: CASSFFGSPYEQYF. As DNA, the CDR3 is TGTGCCAGCAGTTTTTTCGGGAGTCCCTACGAGCAGTACTTC.

CDR3 loop: CASSSRDHSSYEQYF. CDR3 nucleotides: TGTGCCAGCAGCTCGCGTGACCACAGCTCCTACGAGCAGTACTTC. The rearrangement links TRBV7-9 to TRBJ2-7; D not resolved. The CDR3 has 15 residues. The V end lost 4 bases, the J end lost 0 bases, and 13 bases lay between the germline ends. In germline, CDR1 is SEHNR, CDR2 FQNEAQ (reference sequence).

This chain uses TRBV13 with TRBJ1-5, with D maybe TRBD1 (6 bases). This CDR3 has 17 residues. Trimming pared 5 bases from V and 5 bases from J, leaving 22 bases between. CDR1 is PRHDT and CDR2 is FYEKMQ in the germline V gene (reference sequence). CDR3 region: CASSRSNLGGDYQPQHF. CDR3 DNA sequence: TGTGCCAGCAGCCGATCCAATTTAGGGGGGGACTATCAGCCCCAGCATTTT. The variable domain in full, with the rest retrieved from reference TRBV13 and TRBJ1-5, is AAGVIQSPRHLIKEKRETATLKCYPIPRHDTVYWYQQGPGQDPQFLISFYEKMQSDKGSIPDRFSAQQFSDYHSELNMSSLELGDSALYFCASSRSNLGGDYQPQHFGDGTRLSIL.

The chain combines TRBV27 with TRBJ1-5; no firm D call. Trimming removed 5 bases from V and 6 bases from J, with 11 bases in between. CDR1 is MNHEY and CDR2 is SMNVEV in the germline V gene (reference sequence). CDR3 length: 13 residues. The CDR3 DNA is TGTGCCAGCAGTCCCTCCCCCGGTCAGCCCCAGCATTTT. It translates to CASSPSPGQPQHF.

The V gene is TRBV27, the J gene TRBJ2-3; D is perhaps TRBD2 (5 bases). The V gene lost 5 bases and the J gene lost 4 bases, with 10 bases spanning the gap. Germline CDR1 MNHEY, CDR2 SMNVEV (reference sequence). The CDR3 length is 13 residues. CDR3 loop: CASSTGIADTQYF. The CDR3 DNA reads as TGTGCCAGCAGTACGGGGATCGCAGATACGCAGTATTTT.

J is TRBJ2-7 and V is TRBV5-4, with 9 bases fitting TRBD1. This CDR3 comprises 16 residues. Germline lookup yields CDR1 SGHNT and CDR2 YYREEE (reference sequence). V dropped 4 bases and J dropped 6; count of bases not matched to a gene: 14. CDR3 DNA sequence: TGTGCCAGCAGCCTACACAGGGGGCTTCTGGCCCCCGAGCAGTACTTC. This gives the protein CASSLHRGLLAPEQYF.

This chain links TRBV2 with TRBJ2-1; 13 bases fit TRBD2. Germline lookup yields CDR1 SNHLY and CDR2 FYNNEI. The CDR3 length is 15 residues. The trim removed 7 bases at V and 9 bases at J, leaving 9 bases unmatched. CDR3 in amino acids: CASNGWTSGSGEQFF. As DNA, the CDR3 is TGTGCCAGCAATGGCTGGACTAGCGGGAGCGGTGAGCAGTTCTTC.

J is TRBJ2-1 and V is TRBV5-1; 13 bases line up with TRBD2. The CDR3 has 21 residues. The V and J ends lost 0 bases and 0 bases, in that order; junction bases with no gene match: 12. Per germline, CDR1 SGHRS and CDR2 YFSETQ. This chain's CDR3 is CASSLAPGTSGAPYSYNEQFF. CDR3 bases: TGCGCCAGCAGCTTGGCGCCCGGGACTAGCGGGGCCCCTTACTCCTACAATGAGCAGTTCTTC.

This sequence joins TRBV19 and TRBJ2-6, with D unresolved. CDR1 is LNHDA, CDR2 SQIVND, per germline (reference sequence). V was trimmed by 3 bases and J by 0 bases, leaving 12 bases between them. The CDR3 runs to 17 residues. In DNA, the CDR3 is TGTGCCAGTAGTATGAAACAGTATGGCTCTGGGGCCAACGTCCTGACTTTC. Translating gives CASSMKQYGSGANVLTF.

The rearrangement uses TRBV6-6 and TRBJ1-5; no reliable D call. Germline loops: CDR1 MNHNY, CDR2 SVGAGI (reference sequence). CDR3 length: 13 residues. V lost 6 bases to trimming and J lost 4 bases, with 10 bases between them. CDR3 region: CASSPGLNQPQHF. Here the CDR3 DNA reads TGTGCCAGCAGCCCCGGGTTGAATCAGCCCCAGCATTTT.

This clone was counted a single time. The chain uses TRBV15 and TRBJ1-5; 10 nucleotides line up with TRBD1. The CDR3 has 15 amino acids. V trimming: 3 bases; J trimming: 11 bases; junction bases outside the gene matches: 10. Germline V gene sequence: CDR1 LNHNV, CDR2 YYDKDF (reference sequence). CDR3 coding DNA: TGTGCCACCAGCAGGGGGACAGGGGCAGTGTTGTCCCAGCATTTT. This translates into CATSRGTGAVLSQHF.

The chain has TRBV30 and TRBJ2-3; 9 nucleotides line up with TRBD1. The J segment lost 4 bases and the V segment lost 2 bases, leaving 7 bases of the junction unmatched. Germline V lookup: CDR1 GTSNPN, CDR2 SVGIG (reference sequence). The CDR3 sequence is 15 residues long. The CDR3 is CAWSQGQGRADTQYF. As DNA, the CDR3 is TGTGCCTGGAGTCAAGGACAGGGGAGGGCAGATACGCAGTATTTT.

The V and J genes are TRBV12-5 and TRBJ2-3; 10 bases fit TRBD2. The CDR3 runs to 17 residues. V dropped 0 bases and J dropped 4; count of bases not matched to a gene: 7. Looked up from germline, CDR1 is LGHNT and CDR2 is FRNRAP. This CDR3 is CASGLVQTAGGADTQYF. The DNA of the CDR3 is TGTGCTAGTGGTTTGGTACAAACAGCGGGAGGGGCAGATACGCAGTATTTT. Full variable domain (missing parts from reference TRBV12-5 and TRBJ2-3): DARVTQTPRHKVTEMGQEVTMRCQPILGHNTVFWYRQTMMQGLELLAYFRNRAPLDDSGMPKDRFSAEMPDATLATLKIQPSEPRDSAVYFCASGLVQTAGGADTQYFGPGTRLTVL.

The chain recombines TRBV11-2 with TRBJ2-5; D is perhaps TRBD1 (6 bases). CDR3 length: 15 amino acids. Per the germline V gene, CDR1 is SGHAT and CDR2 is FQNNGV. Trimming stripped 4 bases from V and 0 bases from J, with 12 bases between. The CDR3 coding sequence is TGTGCCAGCAGCTCCGGACAGTTGTACCAAGAGACCCAGTACTTC. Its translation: CASSSGQLYQETQYF.

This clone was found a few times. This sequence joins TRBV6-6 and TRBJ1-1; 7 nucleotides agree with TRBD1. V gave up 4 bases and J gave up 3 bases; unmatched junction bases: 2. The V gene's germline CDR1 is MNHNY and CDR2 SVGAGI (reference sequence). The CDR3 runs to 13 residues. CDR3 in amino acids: CASSWTGHTEAFF. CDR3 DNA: TGTGCCAGCAGTTGGACAGGCCACACTGAAGCTTTCTTT.

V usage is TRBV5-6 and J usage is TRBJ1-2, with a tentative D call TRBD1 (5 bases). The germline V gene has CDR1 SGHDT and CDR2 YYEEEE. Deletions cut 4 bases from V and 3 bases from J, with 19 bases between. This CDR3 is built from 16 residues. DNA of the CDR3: TGTGCCAGCAGCCCTATTGTAAGGGGCTCTGACTATGGCTACACCTTC. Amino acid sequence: CASSPIVRGSDYGYTF.

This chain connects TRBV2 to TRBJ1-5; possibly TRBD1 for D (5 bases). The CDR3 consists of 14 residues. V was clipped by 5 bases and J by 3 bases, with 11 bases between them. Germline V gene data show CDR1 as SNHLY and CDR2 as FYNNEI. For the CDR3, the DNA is TGTGCCAGCAGTTTTACGGACACCAATCAGCCCCAGCATTTT. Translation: CASSFTDTNQPQHF.

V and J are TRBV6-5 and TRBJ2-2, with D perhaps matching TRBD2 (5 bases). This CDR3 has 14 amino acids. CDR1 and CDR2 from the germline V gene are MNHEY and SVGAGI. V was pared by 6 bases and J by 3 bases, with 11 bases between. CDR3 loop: CASRSVRDTGELFF. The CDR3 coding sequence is TGTGCCAGCAGAAGCGTGAGGGACACCGGGGAGCTGTTTTTT.

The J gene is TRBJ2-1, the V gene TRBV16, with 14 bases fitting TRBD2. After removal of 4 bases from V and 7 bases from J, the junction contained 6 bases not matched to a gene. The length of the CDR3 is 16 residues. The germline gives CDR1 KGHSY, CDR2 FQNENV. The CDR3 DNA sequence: TGTGCCAGCAGCCCCTTGGGACTAGCGGGAGTAAATGAGCAGTTCTTC. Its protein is CASSPLGLAGVNEQFF.

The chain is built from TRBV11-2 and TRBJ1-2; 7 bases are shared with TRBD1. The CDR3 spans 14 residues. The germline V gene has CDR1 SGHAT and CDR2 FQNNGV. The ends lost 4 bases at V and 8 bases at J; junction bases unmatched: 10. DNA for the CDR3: TGTGCCAGCAGCTGGGCGACAGGGATTGGCGGCTACACCTTC. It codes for CASSWATGIGGYTF.